This record concerns one TCR beta chain sequence. Since a much larger clone is just one base distant, this may be a read error. This record belongs to a study of tumor and adjacent non-tumor tissue in lung cancer. Three rounds of nested PCR, following a modified ARM-PCR protocol, produced the TCRbeta library. TCRdb fed the multiplex PCR reads into MiXCR, producing one record per CDR3 protein. The data contain tens of thousands of distinct CDR3 sequences, roughly 67% of them singletons. No cell sorting was done before RNA was extracted from the tissue. This non-tumor lung sample came from over 3 cm beyond the tumor edge. The CDR3 sequence is 16 residues long.

The gene calls are TRBV21-1 and TRBJ2-4; the table's D gene call, TRBD1, was not cross checked with the DNA. TRBV21-1 is an annotated pseudogene. The sequence was obtained from a woman in her 70s with non-small cell lung cancer. Input material: distant non-tumor lung tissue. Here the CDR3 DNA reads TGTGCCAGCAGGCCGTTTAAGCTGGGGCAGGAAAACATTCAGTACTTC. As protein: CASRPFKLGQENIQYF.